The rows below give T cell receptor beta chains drawn from one sample of a study of shared clonotypes between healthy human individuals. The protocol was immunoSEQ multiplex PCR, while the TCRdb copy is restricted to in-frame clones and leaves out a portion. The sample records 550,000 to 850,000 clones, approximately 74% being singletons. Sequenced material: memory CD4+ T cells sorted from blood. These receptors originate from a woman under 40 in good health. Both conserved end residues are trimmed from each CDR3. The order of the fields is V gene, J gene, CDR3 length, clone size, CDR3 protein. Clone size, where shown, is once, few, many, or a class for clones that have expanded.

TRBV11-2,TRBJ2-7,13,NA,ASSPRGQVMHEQY
TRBV30,TRBJ2-3,13,NA,AWSPGLVRTDTQY
TRBV18,TRBJ2-7,12,NA,ASSPANRGREQY
TRBV5-1,TRBJ2-2,14,NA,ASSLEGQTNTGELF
TRBV5-1,TRBJ1-2,12,NA,ASSAEWTTMGYT
TRBV18,TRBJ1-2,13,many,ASSQRARQLDGYT
TRBV11-2,TRBJ1-1,13,many,ASSGGHQGSTEAF
TRBV5-1,TRBJ2-1,12,NA,ASSLVQGYNEQF
TRBV12-5,TRBJ2-2,13,NA,ASGTGTLNTGELF
TRBV28,TRBJ1-4,13,NA,ASSSPRGPDDKLF
TRBV9,TRBJ2-7,15,many,ASSVDLQGHGLDEQY
TRBV11-1,TRBJ2-1,12,NA,ASSTLAFADEQF
TRBV28,TRBJ1-4,13,NA,ASSLGTGLREKLF
TRBV28,TRBJ1-2,10,NA,ASSSTYYGYT
TRBV6-5,TRBJ2-3,14,NA,ASSYSLAASTDTQY
TRBV6-1,TRBJ1-1,13,few,ASSPPRQGRTEAF
TRBV5-1,TRBJ2-1,14,NA,ASSLAAASSYNEQF
TRBV6-5,TRBJ1-1,12,NA,ASSHRDRVTEAF
TRBV5-1,TRBJ2-1,11,few,ASSLAGHNEQF
TRBV5-1,TRBJ2-1,13,NA,ASSPGLAGLPEQF
TRBV4-1,TRBJ2-7,16,few,ASSQDAIAGIGFGEQY
TRBV10-3,NA,13,NA,AISESATVSHEQY
TRBV25-1,TRBJ2-7,12,many,ASSDTKGSYEQY
TRBV5-6,TRBJ1-5,12,NA,ASSLGFFNQPQH